Below, 24 T cell receptor beta chains from the same sample are listed, as sequenced in a study of T cells after yellow fever vaccination. TCRdb ran MiXCR on the 5' RACE reads and lists one entry per CDR3 protein. The table lists approximately 300,000 distinct CDR3 sequences, roughly 13% of them singletons, with approximately 0.49% in the top ten. The sample consisted of CD4+ T cells sorted from PBMCs, taken 45 days after the yellow fever booster vaccination. Source of these receptors: a man aged 25 to 40 who received the YFV17D yellow fever vaccine.

This clonotype was counted many times. V usage is TRBV5-5 and J usage is TRBJ1-5; 7 nucleotides line up with TRBD1. The CDR3 runs to 15 residues. J lost 5 bases, V lost 0 bases, and 5 bases had no gene match. From germline, CDR1 is SGHKS and CDR2 YYEKEE (reference sequence). In nucleotides, the CDR3 is TGTGCCAGCAGCTTGGGGGACAGCTTTGATCAGCCCCAGCATTTT. It yields the protein CASSLGDSFDQPQHF.

This chain connects TRBV30 to TRBJ2-7; tentatively, D is TRBD2 (6 bases). The length of the CDR3 is 15 residues. With 3 bases removed from V and 2 bases from J, the gap between germline ends came to 17 bases. Germline V gene data show CDR1 as GTSNPN and CDR2 as SVGIG (reference sequence). The CDR3 DNA reads as TGTGCCTGGAGCATGGGGGGTAGCCCCGCCTACGAGCAGTACTTC. Its protein product is CAWSMGGSPAYEQYF.

In this sample, this clonotype turned up a few times. The V gene is TRBV7-2, the J gene TRBJ2-3; a weak D match, TRBD2 (5 bases). The CDR3 has 15 residues. Germline V lookup: CDR1 SGHTA, CDR2 FQGNSA. V lost 6 bases to trimming and J lost 6 bases, with 19 bases between them. The CDR3 DNA reads as TGTGCCAGCAGTGAAATGACCCGGAGGAGGGATACGCAGTATTTT. This codes for CASSEMTRRRDTQYF.

This clonotype was picked up a small number of times. This sequence joins TRBV7-2 and TRBJ2-1, with 8 positions matching TRBD1. Germline V gives CDR1 SGHTA, CDR2 FQGNSA. The J segment lost 5 bases and the V segment lost 3 bases, leaving 3 bases of the junction unmatched. The CDR3 length is 14 residues. CDR3 in DNA: TGTGCCAGCAGCTTGTCACAGGGGGACAATGAGCAGTTCTTC. Its protein product is CASSLSQGDNEQFF.

The chain joins TRBV5-6 to TRBJ2-3; 15 bases map to TRBD2. This CDR3 comprises 16 residues. Per the germline V gene, CDR1 is SGHDT and CDR2 is YYEEEE. Trimming cost V 4 bases and J 5 bases; bases outside gene matches: 5. The CDR3 coding sequence is TGTGCCAGCAGCAAGGGACTAGCGGGAGGAGTAGATACGCAGTATTTT. It encodes CASSKGLAGGVDTQYF.

This clonotype was seen only a few times. The rearrangement uses TRBV7-2 and TRBJ2-2; 11 positions agree with TRBD2. The germline CDR1 and CDR2 sequences are SGHTA and FQGNSA. Trimming took 3 bases from V and 7 from J; bases not matched to a gene: 4. The CDR3 has 15 amino acids. The CDR3 loop reads CASSFSGLAGGELFF. The DNA of the CDR3 is TGTGCCAGCAGCTTTTCCGGACTAGCGGGCGGGGAGCTGTTTTTT. Full variable domain (missing parts from reference TRBV7-2 and TRBJ2-2): GAGVSQSPSNKVTEKGKDVELRCDPISGHTALYWYRQSLGQGLEFLIYFQGNSAPDKSGLPSDRFSAERTGGSVSTLTIQRTQQEDSAVYLCASSFSGLAGGELFFGEGSRLTVL.

This clonotype was detected once. This chain joins TRBV15 and TRBJ2-1; D is ambiguous. Trimming pared 4 bases from V and 12 bases from J, leaving 10 bases between. CDR3 length: 11 amino acids. Germline-derived CDR1 and CDR2 are LNHNV and YYDKDF (reference sequence). As DNA, the CDR3 is TGTGCCACCAGCACGAAAGGTTCGCAGTTCTTC. Translated, it gives CATSTKGSQFF.

This clonotype was detected a few times. The J gene is TRBJ2-3, the V gene TRBV20-1, with D perhaps matching TRBD2 (6 bases). V gave up 0 bases and J gave up 1 base, with 11 bases separating them. In germline, CDR1 is DFQATT, CDR2 SNEGSKA (reference sequence). This CDR3 has 15 residues. The CDR3, as DNA: TGCAGTGCTAGAGACCCTAGCGCGCGCACAGATACGCAGTATTTT. It translates to CSARDPSARTDTQYF.

This clonotype has just a few counts. The V gene is TRBV20-1, the J gene TRBJ1-5; 11 positions match TRBD1. Germline V lookup: CDR1 DFQATT, CDR2 SNEGSKA (reference sequence). V lost 5 bases to trimming and J lost 4 bases; unmatched junction nucleotides: 10. The CDR3 spans 16 residues. CDR3 protein: CSAPGQGALGNQPQHF. In DNA, the CDR3 is TGCAGTGCTCCAGGACAGGGGGCGTTAGGGAATCAGCCCCAGCATTTT.

This clonotype was seen only a few times. The chain recombines TRBV12-3 or TRBV12-4 with TRBJ1-4; 8 nucleotides agree with TRBD1. The CDR3 is made up of 13 amino acids. V shed 5 bases and J 7 bases; nucleotides not matched to a gene: 3. The CDR3 spells CASSGGQGEKLFF. The DNA for the CDR3 is TGTGCCAGCAGTGGCGGACAGGGTGAAAAACTGTTTTTT.

The chain employs TRBV5-1 and TRBJ1-4; a possible D gene is TRBD1 (6 bases). Deletions cut 4 bases from V and 5 bases from J, with 15 bases between. The CDR3 sequence is 15 residues long. Germline CDR1 and CDR2: SGHRS and YFSETQ. CDR3 bases: TGCGCCAGCAGCACGGCCGGTACAGGGAATGAAAAACTGTTTTTT. Protein product: CASSTAGTGNEKLFF.

This clonotype was observed a handful of times. The chain combines TRBV12-3 or TRBV12-4 with TRBJ2-3; D may match TRBD1 or TRBD2 (5 bases each). V was clipped by 3 bases and J by 5 bases, with 12 bases between them. The CDR3 contains 14 residues. CDR3 sequence reads: CASSLRGGRDTQYF. In nucleotides, the CDR3 is TGTGCCAGCAGTTTGAGGGGTGGGAGAGATACGCAGTATTTT.

This clonotype was seen more than once but under ten times. The V gene is TRBV7-2, the J gene TRBJ2-1; D tentatively reads TRBD1 or TRBD2 (6 bases each). The CDR3 loop spans 15 amino acids. Germline CDR1 and CDR2: SGHTA and FQGNSA. With 7 bases removed from V and 7 bases from J, the gap between germline ends came to 20 bases. CDR3 loop: CASTLGGRRGNEQFF. CDR3 nucleotides: TGTGCCAGCACCCTTGGGGGGCGAAGGGGGAATGAGCAGTTCTTC.

The chain joins TRBV28 to TRBJ1-2; D is undetermined. The germline gives CDR1 MDHEN, CDR2 SYDVKM. This CDR3 is built from 14 residues. The V end was cut by 6 bases, the J end by 4 bases, with 15 bases between. CDR3 DNA: TGTGCCAGCAGCCCCTCTCGGACGCTCTATGGCTACACCTTC. The encoded protein is CASSPSRTLYGYTF.

The V and J genes are TRBV28 and TRBJ2-1, with 11 nucleotides matching TRBD2. Germline-derived CDR1 and CDR2 are MDHEN and SYDVKM. This CDR3 region has 16 residues. The V segment lost 9 bases and the J segment 10 bases; nucleotides outside the gene matches: 17. Here the CDR3 reads CASRPLAGGPVWEQFF. The DNA for the CDR3 is TGTGCCAGTAGACCCTTAGCGGGAGGGCCGGTTTGGGAGCAGTTCTTC.

This clonotype was counted between two and nine times. The J gene is TRBJ2-4, the V gene TRBV5-5, with no clear D. V dropped 0 bases and J dropped 0 bases, with 4 bases sitting between them. This CDR3 region has 14 residues. Germline assignment: CDR1 SGHKS and CDR2 YYEKEE (reference sequence). CDR3 DNA sequence: TGTGCCAGCAGCTTGGCGGTAGCCAAAAACATTCAGTACTTC. Protein product: CASSLAVAKNIQYF. The whole variable domain, remainder taken from reference TRBV5-5 and TRBJ2-4, is DAGVTQSPTHLIKTRGQQVTLRCSPISGHKSVSWYQQVLGQGPQFIFQYYEKEERGRGNFPDRFSARQFPNYSSELNVNALLLGDSALYLCASSLAVAKNIQYFGAGTRLSVL.

Only a few counts were recorded for this clonotype. The V gene is TRBV28, the J gene TRBJ1-1; D gene uncertain. The germline V and J ends were trimmed by 5 bases and 7 bases, with 11 bases remaining between them. The germline V gene has CDR1 MDHEN and CDR2 SYDVKM. The CDR3 covers 12 residues. The CDR3: CASSTARREAFF. CDR3 nucleotides: TGTGCCAGCAGTACCGCCCGGCGTGAAGCTTTCTTT.

This chain connects TRBV27 to TRBJ2-5; a weak D match, TRBD2 (5 bases). Trimming left V 3 bases short and J 2 bases short, with 10 bases between. The CDR3 is 14 residues long. Germline-derived CDR1 and CDR2 are MNHEY and SMNVEV (reference sequence). This CDR3 is CASSFGNNQETQYF. DNA of the CDR3: TGTGCCAGCAGTTTCGGGAACAATCAAGAGACCCAGTACTTC.

The V call is TRBV29-1, the J call TRBJ2-3; TRBD2 agrees at 9 bases. The CDR3 loop spans 16 amino acids. The junction had 9 bases not matched to a gene; V was cut back by 5 bases and J by 0 bases. Germline V gene lookup returns CDR1 SQVTM and CDR2 ANQGSEA. CDR3 loop: CSVKAPLAGSTDTQYF. In DNA form, the CDR3 reads TGCAGCGTTAAGGCCCCACTAGCGGGTAGCACAGATACGCAGTATTTT.

This chain connects TRBV27 to TRBJ1-6; TRBD1 matches at 12 bases. V trimming: 8 bases; J trimming: 4 bases; junction bases outside the gene matches: 12. This CDR3 has 18 amino acids. CDR1 is MNHEY, CDR2 SMNVEV, per germline (reference sequence). CDR3: CASASGTGGLLYNSPLHF. CDR3 nucleotide sequence: TGTGCCAGCGCCTCCGGGACAGGGGGCCTGTTATATAATTCACCCCTCCACTTT.

The gene calls are TRBV5-6 and TRBJ2-7; 12 nucleotides align to TRBD2. The junction had 8 bases not matched to a gene; V was cut back by 6 bases and J by 4 bases. CDR3 length equals 15 residues. CDR1 and CDR2 from the germline V gene are SGHDT and YYEEEE. The CDR3 reads CASNHRTSGKYEQYF. In DNA, the CDR3 is TGTGCCAGCAACCACAGGACTAGCGGGAAATACGAGCAGTACTTC.

This clonotype came up a few times. The chain is built from TRBV4-1 and TRBJ1-5; D gene uncertain. This CDR3 spans 13 amino acids. Germline CDR1 and CDR2: MGHRA and YSYEKL. The V and J ends lost 0 bases and 11 bases respectively, with 11 bases between them. The CDR3 coding sequence is TGCGCCAGCAGCCAAGATACGTGGTTGGCCCAGCATTTT. It encodes CASSQDTWLAQHF.

This clonotype appeared a few times. The chain combines TRBV5-6 with TRBJ2-2; possibly TRBD1 for D (5 bases). Germline CDR1 reads SGHDT; CDR2 reads YYEEEE. The CDR3 runs 13 residues. V was cut by 5 bases and J by 7 bases, with 12 bases left in between. The CDR3 nucleotides are TGTGCCAGCAGTGCAGGGCTCTACGGGGAGCTGTTTTTT. It translates to CASSAGLYGELFF. The full variable domain, its missing parts supplied by reference TRBV5-6 and TRBJ2-2, is DAGVTQSPTHLIKTRGQQVTLRCSPKSGHDTVSWYQQALGQGPQFIFQYYEEEERQRGNFPDRFSGHQFPNYSSELNVNALLLGDSALYLCASSAGLYGELFFGEGSRLTVL.

In its sample, this clonotype was seen a few times. The chain joins TRBV12-3 or TRBV12-4 to TRBJ2-3; D possibly corresponds to TRBD1 (6 bases). With 6 bases removed from V and 2 bases from J, the gap between germline ends came to 12 bases. CDR3 length equals 14 residues. CDR3 nucleotides: TGTGCCAGCAGCTCGACAGGATTCACAGATACGCAGTATTTT. It is translated as CASSSTGFTDTQYF.